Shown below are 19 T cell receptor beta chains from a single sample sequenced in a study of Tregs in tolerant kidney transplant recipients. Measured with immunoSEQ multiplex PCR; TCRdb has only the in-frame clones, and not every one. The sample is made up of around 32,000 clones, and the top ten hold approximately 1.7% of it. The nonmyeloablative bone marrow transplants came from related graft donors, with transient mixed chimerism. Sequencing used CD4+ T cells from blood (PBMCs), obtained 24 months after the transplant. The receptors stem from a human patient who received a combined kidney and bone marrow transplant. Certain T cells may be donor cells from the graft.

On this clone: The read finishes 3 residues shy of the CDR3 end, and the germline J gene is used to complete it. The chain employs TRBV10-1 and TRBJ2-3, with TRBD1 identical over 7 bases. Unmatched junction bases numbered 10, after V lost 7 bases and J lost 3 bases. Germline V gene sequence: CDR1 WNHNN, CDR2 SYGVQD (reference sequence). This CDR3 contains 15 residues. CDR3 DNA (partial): TGCGCCAGCACCCTGGGCCAGGGACAGACAGATACG. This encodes CASTLGQGQTDT. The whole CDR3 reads CASTLGQGQTDTQYF.

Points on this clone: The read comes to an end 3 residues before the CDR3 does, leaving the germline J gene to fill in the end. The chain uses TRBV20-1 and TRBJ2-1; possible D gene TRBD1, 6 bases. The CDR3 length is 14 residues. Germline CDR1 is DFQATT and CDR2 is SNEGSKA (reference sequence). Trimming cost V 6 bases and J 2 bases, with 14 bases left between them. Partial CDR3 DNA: TGCAGTGCAACGAACAGGGAAGCCTACAATGAG. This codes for CSATNREAYNE. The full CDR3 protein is CSATNREAYNEQFF.

The sequenced CDR3 bases are TGTGCCAGCAGCCCGGGGGACTGGGCTAATTCACCC. Its translation is CASSPGDWANSP. The whole CDR3 reads CASSPGDWANSPLHF. The V gene is TRBV5-4, the J gene TRBJ1-6; D possibly corresponds to TRBD1 (5 bases). The CDR3 is cut off 3 residues early in the read; its end comes from the germline J gene. The CDR3 runs to 15 residues. Germline CDR1 is SGHNT and CDR2 is YYREEE (reference sequence). Trimming took off 4 bases at V and 6 bases at J, with 14 bases between the two ends.

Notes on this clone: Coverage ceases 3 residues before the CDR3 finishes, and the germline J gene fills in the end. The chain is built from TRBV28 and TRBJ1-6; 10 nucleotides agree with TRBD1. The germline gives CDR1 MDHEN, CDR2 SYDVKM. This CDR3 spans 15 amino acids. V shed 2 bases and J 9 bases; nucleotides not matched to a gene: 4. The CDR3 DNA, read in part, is TGTGCCAGCAGTTTACCCGGGACAGGGGTTTCACCC. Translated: CASSLPGTGVSP. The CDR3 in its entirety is CASSLPGTGVSPLHF.

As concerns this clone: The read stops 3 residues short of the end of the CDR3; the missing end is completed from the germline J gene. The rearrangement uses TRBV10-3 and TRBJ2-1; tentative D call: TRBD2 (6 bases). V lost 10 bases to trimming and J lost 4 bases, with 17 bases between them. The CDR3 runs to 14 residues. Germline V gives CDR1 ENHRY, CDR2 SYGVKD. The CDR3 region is CATHPGGVYNEQFF. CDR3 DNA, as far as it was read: TGTGCCACCCACCCCGGGGGAGTTTACAATGAG.

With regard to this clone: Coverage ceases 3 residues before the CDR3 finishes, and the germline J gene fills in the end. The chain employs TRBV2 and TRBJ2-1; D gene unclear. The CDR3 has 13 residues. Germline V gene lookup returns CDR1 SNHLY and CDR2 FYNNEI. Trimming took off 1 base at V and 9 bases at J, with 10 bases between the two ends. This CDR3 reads CASSEDSPIEQFF. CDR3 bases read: TGTGCCAGCAGTGAAGATAGTCCGATTGAG.

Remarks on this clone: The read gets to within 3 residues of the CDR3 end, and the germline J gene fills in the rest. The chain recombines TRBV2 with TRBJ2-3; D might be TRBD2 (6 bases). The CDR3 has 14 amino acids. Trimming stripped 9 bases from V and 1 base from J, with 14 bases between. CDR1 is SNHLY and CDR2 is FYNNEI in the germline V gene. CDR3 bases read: TGTGCCAGGCAAGGGACTTCCGGCACAGATACG. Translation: CARQGTSGTDT. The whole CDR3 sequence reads CARQGTSGTDTQYF.

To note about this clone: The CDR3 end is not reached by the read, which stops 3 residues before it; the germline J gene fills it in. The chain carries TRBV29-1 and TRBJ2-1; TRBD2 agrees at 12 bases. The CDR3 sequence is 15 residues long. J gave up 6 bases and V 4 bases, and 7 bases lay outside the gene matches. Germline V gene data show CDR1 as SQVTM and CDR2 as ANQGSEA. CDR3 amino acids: CSVVLGLAGSNEQFF. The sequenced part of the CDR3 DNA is TGCAGCGTTGTGCTTGGACTAGCGGGGTCCAATGAG.

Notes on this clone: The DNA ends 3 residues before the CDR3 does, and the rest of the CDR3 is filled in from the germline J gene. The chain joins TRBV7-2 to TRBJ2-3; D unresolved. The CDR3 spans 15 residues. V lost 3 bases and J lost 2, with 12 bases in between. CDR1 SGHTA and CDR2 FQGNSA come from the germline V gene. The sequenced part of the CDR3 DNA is TGTGCCAGCAGCTTGCTAACTTTCTACACAGATACG. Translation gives CASSLLTFYTDT. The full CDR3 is CASSLLTFYTDTQYF.

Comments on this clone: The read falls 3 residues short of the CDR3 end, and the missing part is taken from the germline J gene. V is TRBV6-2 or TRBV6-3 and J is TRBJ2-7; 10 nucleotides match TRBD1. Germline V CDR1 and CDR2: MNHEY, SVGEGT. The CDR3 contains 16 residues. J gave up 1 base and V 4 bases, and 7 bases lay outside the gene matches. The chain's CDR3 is CASSFPDRGLSYEQYF. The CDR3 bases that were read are TGTGCCAGCAGTTTCCCCGACAGGGGGCTGTCCTACGAG.

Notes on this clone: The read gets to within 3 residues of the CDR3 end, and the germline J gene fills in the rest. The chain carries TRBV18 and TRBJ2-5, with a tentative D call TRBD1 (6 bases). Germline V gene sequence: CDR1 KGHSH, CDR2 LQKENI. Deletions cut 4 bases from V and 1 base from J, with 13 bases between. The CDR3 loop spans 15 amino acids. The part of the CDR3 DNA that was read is TGTGCCAGCTCACAAAAAATGACAGGCCAAGAGACC. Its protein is CASSQKMTGQET. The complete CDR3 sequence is CASSQKMTGQETQYF.

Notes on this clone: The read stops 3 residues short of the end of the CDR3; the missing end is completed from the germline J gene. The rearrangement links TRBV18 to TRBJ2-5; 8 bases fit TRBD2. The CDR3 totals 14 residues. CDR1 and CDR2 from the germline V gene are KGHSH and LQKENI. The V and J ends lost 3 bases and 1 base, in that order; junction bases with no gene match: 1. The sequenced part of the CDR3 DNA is TGTGCCAGCTCACCCGGGGGGGCCCAAGAGACC. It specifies CASSPGGAQET. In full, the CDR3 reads CASSPGGAQETQYF.

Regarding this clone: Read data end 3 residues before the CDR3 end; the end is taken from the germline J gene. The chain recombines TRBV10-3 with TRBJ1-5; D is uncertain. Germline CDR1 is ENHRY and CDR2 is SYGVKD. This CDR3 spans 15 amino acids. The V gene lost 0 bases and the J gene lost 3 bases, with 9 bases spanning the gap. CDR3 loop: CAISESIQLNQPQHF. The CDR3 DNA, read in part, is TGTGCCATCAGTGAGTCAATACAGCTCAATCAGCCC.

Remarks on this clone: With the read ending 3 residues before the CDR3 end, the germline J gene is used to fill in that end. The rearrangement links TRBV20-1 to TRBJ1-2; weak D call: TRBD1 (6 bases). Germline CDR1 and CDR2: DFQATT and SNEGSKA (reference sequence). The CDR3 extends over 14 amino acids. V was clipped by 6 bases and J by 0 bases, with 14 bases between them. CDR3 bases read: TGCAGTGCCGCTGGCAGGGGCACTAACTATGGC. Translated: CSAAGRGTNYG. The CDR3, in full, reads CSAAGRGTNYGYTF.

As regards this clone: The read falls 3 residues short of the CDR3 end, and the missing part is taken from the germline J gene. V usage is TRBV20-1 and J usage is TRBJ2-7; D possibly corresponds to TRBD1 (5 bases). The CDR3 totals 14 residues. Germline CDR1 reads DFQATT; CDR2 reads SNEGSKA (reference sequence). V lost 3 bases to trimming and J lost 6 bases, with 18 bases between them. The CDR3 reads CSASSTDSSGEQYF. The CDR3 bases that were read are TGCAGTGCTAGTTCGACAGATTCCAGTGGCGAG.

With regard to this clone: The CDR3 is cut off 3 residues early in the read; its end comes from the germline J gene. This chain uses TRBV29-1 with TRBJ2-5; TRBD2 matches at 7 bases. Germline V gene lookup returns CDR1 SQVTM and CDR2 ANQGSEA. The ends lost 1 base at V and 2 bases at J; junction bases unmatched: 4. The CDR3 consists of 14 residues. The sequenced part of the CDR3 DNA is TGCAGCGTTGAAGCTACTAGCGAACAAGAGACC. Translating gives CSVEATSEQET. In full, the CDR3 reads CSVEATSEQETQYF.

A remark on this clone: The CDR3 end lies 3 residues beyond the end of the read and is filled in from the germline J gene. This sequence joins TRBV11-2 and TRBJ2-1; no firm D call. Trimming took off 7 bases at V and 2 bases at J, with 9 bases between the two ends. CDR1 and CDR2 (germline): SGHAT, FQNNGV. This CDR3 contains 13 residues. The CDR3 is CASTHGPYNEQFF. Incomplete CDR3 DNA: TGTGCCAGCACCCACGGTCCCTACAATGAG. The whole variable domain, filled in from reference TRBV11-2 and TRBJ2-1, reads EAGVAQSPRYKIIEKRQSVAFWCNPISGHATLYWYQQILGQGPKLLIQFQNNGVVDDSQLPKDRFSAERLKGVDSTLKIQPAKLEDSAVYLCASTHGPYNEQFFGPGTRLTVL.

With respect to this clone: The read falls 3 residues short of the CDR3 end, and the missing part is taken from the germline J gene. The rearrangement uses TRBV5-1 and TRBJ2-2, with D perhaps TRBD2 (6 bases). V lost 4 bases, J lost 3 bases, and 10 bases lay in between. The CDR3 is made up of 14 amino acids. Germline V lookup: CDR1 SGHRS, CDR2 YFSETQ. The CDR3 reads CASSPSGDTGELFF. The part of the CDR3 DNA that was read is TGCGCCAGCAGCCCCTCGGGGGACACCGGGGAG. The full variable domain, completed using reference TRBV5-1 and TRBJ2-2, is KAGVTQTPRYLIKTRGQQVTLSCSPISGHRSVSWYQQTPGQGLQFLFEYFSETQRNKGNFPGRFSGRQFSNSRSEMNVSTLELGDSALYLCASSPSGDTGELFFGEGSRLTVL.

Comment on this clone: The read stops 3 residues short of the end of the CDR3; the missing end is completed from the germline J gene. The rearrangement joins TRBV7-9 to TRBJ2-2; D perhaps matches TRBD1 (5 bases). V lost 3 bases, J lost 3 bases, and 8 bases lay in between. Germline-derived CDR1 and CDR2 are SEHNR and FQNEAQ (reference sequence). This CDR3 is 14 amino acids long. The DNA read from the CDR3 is TGTGCCAGCAGCTTCAGGGAATACACCGGGGAG. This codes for CASSFREYTGE. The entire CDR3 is CASSFREYTGELFF. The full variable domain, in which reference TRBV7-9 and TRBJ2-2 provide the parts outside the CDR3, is DTGVSQNPRHKITKRGQNVTFRCDPISEHNRLYWYRQTLGQGPEFLTYFQNEAQLEKSRLLSDRFSAERPKGSFSTLEIQRTEQGDSAMYLCASSFREYTGELFFGEGSRLTVL.